The present entry profiles one TCR beta chain with its context. Its antigen is as yet unknown. It is likely a read error, because the conserved phenylalanine at the end of the CDR3 is missing. RNA was extracted from bulk tissue without any cell sorting. The library came from three nested PCR rounds adapted from ARM-PCR protocols. TCRdb processed the multiplex PCR reads anew with MiXCR; each CDR3 protein has one entry. The sample carries 75,000 to 95,000 distinct CDR3 sequences, 55% to 75% recorded once. The data were taken from a study of tumor and adjacent non-tumor tissue in lung cancer. Across the whole study: Aged roughly 31 to 80 years, patients included 10 men and 4 to 6 women with stage I to III disease. Study-level findings and limits: Significantly higher TCR diversity was found in tumor than normal lung. Normal lung showed higher cumulative top 100 clone frequency than tumor.

In germline, CDR1 is SGHAT, CDR2 FQNNGV. The CDR3 consists of 12 residues. Sample: lung tumor tissue. The V call is TRBV11-2, the J call TRBJ2-7; a weak D match, TRBD1 (6 bases). The receptor comes from a woman aged 35 to 49 with non-small cell lung cancer. The CDR3 sequence is CANSRTGFEQYI. The CDR3 DNA is TGTGCCAACAGCCGAACAGGGTTCGAGCAGTACATC.